The next 29 T cell receptor beta chains were all read from a single sample in a study of blood T cell repertoires in COVID-19. Measured with immunoSEQ multiplex PCR; TCRdb has only the in-frame clones, and not every one. The sample lists 25,000 to 40,000 clones; around 90% were seen once. Sequenced material: peripheral blood. The receptors shown here come from a man between 65 and 80 years old with active COVID-19.

This clone was seen once. The chain uses TRBV24-1 and TRBJ1-5, with 8 bases fitting TRBD1. The CDR3 extends over 14 amino acids. Germline V gene sequence: CDR1 KGHDR, CDR2 SFDVKD. V dropped 4 bases and J dropped 6; count of bases not matched to a gene: 4. The CDR3 nucleotides are TGTGCCACCAGTGAACAGGGGGGTGCTCAGCCCCAGCATTTT. It yields the protein CATSEQGGAQPQHF.

The V and J genes are TRBV27 and TRBJ2-5; 9 bases are a match to TRBD1. V lost 6 bases to trimming and J lost 7 bases; unmatched junction nucleotides: 6. CDR3 size: 13 residues. CDR1 and CDR2 (germline): MNHEY, SMNVEV (reference sequence). DNA for the CDR3: TGTGCCAGCAGGCGGGACAGGGAGGGGACCCAGTACTTC. It translates to CASRRDREGTQYF.

CDR3 protein: CASSRSGGVDYNEQFF. The CDR3 DNA sequence: TGTGCCAGCTCCCGGTCGGGGGGAGTGGATTACAATGAGCAGTTCTTC. The chain joins TRBV18 to TRBJ2-1; 7 nucleotides match TRBD2. The CDR3 extends over 16 amino acids. The germline CDR1 and CDR2 sequences are KGHSH and LQKENI. V lost 6 bases, J lost 4 bases, and 12 bases stayed unmatched. The complete variable domain, with remaining parts taken from reference TRBV18 and TRBJ2-1, reads NAGVMQNPRHLVRRRGQEARLRCSPMKGHSHVYWYRQLPEEGLKFMVYLQKENIIDESGMPKERFSAEFPKEGPSILRIQQVVRGDSAAYFCASSRSGGVDYNEQFFGPGTRLTVL.

This chain connects TRBV25-1 to TRBJ1-6; D is possibly TRBD1 (5 bases). Germline CDR1 is MGHDK and CDR2 is SYGVNS. This CDR3 has 15 amino acids. V was pared by 4 bases and J by 10 bases, with 17 bases between. The CDR3 loop reads CASSVSLDRGSPLHF. The CDR3, as DNA: TGTGCCAGCAGTGTTTCCCTAGACCGGGGGTCACCCCTCCACTTT.

This clone came up once. CDR3 in amino acids: CASSLVAGEQYF. CDR3 DNA: TGCGCCAGCAGCTTGGTGGCTGGCGAGCAGTACTTC. The chain links TRBV5-1 to TRBJ2-7; D not resolved. The ends were cut back, 0 bases at V and 6 bases at J, with 7 bases in the middle. The CDR3 runs 12 residues. Germline V gene lookup returns CDR1 SGHRS and CDR2 YFSETQ.

This rearrangement joins TRBV5-6 to TRBJ2-3, with D uncertain. In germline, CDR1 is SGHDT, CDR2 YYEEEE. The CDR3 spans 13 residues. V shed 2 bases and J shed 1 base, with 5 bases lying between them. CDR3 region: CASSFRGTDTQYF. Written as DNA, the CDR3 is TGTGCCAGCAGCTTCCGCGGCACAGATACGCAGTATTTT.

The chain carries TRBV19 and TRBJ1-2, with 7 bases matching TRBD1. The trim removed 3 bases at V and 7 bases at J, leaving 5 bases unmatched. Per germline, CDR1 LNHDA and CDR2 SQIVND (reference sequence). The CDR3 is made up of 13 amino acids. The CDR3 DNA reads as TGTGCCAGTAGTATCAAGACAGGGATTGGCTACACCTTC. Translated: CASSIKTGIGYTF.

The chain employs TRBV18 and TRBJ1-2; possibly TRBD1 for D (6 bases). The CDR3 sequence is 12 residues long. V was trimmed by 5 bases and J by 10 bases, leaving 14 bases between them. Germline CDR1 KGHSH, CDR2 LQKENI. The chain's CDR3 is CASSSIRGNYTF. DNA for the CDR3: TGTGCCAGCTCATCGATTAGGGGGAACTACACCTTC.

The chain combines TRBV7-9 with TRBJ1-3, with a tentative D call TRBD1 (5 bases). In germline, CDR1 is SEHNR, CDR2 FQNEAQ (reference sequence). Trimming took off 5 bases at V and 0 bases at J, with 20 bases between the two ends. The CDR3 spans 18 residues. The CDR3: CASSQGGAPKSSGNTIYF. CDR3 DNA sequence: TGTGCCAGCAGCCAGGGCGGGGCACCTAAGAGCTCTGGAAACACCATATATTTT.

The chain has TRBV27 and TRBJ1-2; TRBD1 matches at 7 bases. The CDR3 is 13 amino acids. V shed 7 bases and J 8 bases; nucleotides not matched to a gene: 10. From germline, CDR1 is MNHEY and CDR2 SMNVEV (reference sequence). CDR3 amino acids: CASTTGNRGGYTF. The DNA for the CDR3 is TGTGCCAGCACCACAGGGAACAGGGGCGGCTACACCTTC.

This clone appeared a few times. The chain combines TRBV6-5 with TRBJ1-1; D unclear. Germline V gene sequence: CDR1 MNHEY, CDR2 SVGAGI. This CDR3 has 14 amino acids. V was cut by 6 bases and J by 0 bases, with 11 bases left in between. The CDR3 spells CASRVGSLNTEAFF. DNA for the CDR3: TGTGCCAGCAGGGTGGGCTCCCTGAACACTGAAGCTTTCTTT.

For this clone: The DNA is left out, because the CDR3 cannot be placed on it with certainty; the CDR3 is given as TCRdb lists it. The gene calls are TRBV6-5 and TRBJ1-2; the listed D gene, TRBD1, was not tested against the DNA. Germline loops: CDR1 MNHEY, CDR2 SVGAGI. Counting both end residues, the CDR3 totals 13 amino acids. CDR3 residues: CASSWGQGARGTF.

This clone was detected once. The genes are TRBV18 and TRBJ2-2; D possibly corresponds to TRBD1 (6 bases). This CDR3 has 15 residues. Trimming left V 3 bases short and J 2 bases short, with 10 bases between. Germline CDR1 and CDR2: KGHSH and LQKENI. This CDR3 reads CASSPGQSNTGELFF. The DNA for the CDR3 is TGTGCCAGCTCACCTGGACAGTCTAACACCGGGGAGCTGTTTTTT.

This chain joins TRBV25-1 and TRBJ2-2, with TRBD1 identical over 8 bases. Germline V CDR1 and CDR2: MGHDK, SYGVNS. This CDR3 comprises 14 residues. Trimming cost V 3 bases and J 5 bases; bases outside gene matches: 2. Here the CDR3 reads CASSDWTGTGELFF. The CDR3 nucleotides read TGTGCCAGCAGTGACTGGACAGGGACCGGGGAGCTGTTTTTT.

The V call is TRBV7-2, the J call TRBJ2-5; TRBD2 agrees at 14 bases. CDR3 size: 19 residues. In germline, CDR1 is SGHTA, CDR2 FQGNSA. J gave up 4 bases and V 2 bases, and 12 bases lay outside the gene matches. The chain's CDR3 is CASSLKFGLAGGGRETQYF. DNA of the CDR3: TGTGCCAGCAGCTTAAAATTCGGACTAGCGGGAGGTGGACGAGAGACCCAGTACTTC.

V and J are TRBV29-1 and TRBJ1-2, with 8 positions matching TRBD1. The germline CDR1 and CDR2 sequences are SQVTM and ANQGSEA. With 4 bases clipped from V and 7 bases from J, the junction kept 5 bases outside the gene matches. CDR3 length: 12 residues. In DNA form, the CDR3 reads TGCAGCGTTGTTACAGGGGGTGGTGGCTACACCTTC. Amino acid sequence: CSVVTGGGGYTF. Supplemented by reference TRBV29-1 and TRBJ1-2, the full variable domain reads SAVISQKPSRDICQRGTSLTIQCQVDSQVTMMFWYRQQPGQSLTLIATANQGSEATYESGFVIDKFPISRPNLTFSTLTVSNMSPEDSSIYLCSVVTGGGGYTFGSGTRLTVV.

By its share, this clone is medium-sized. DNA of the CDR3: TGTGCCACCAGCAGAAGGGCGGGAGGGTTCGATGAGCAGTTCTTC. It specifies CATSRRAGGFDEQFF. The genes are TRBV15 and TRBJ2-1; 9 positions match TRBD2. V lost 2 bases, J lost 8 bases, and 7 bases stayed unmatched. The V gene's germline CDR1 is LNHNV and CDR2 YYDKDF (reference sequence). The CDR3 spans 15 residues.

CDR3 sequence: CASSPRGPGNQPQHF. CDR3 bases: TGTGCCAGCAGTCCCAGGGGGCCCGGTAATCAGCCCCAGCATTTT. The V gene is TRBV27, the J gene TRBJ1-5, with 8 bases that match TRBD1. Germline assignment: CDR1 MNHEY and CDR2 SMNVEV (reference sequence). CDR3 length equals 15 residues. Trimming at V came to 5 bases and at J to 4 bases, leaving 7 bases not matched to a gene.

CDR3 sequence: CASSFNRGRGGNEQFF. The CDR3 region has the DNA TGTGCCAGTAGTTTCAACAGGGGGCGAGGGGGCAATGAGCAGTTCTTC. The chain links TRBV19 to TRBJ2-1, with 9 bases identical to TRBD1. The CDR3 covers 16 residues. V lost 5 bases, J lost 6 bases, and 11 bases stayed unmatched. The germline gives CDR1 LNHDA, CDR2 SQIVND (reference sequence).

This clone came up a few times. The chain couples TRBV29-1 to TRBJ2-1; no definite D call. This CDR3 spans 11 amino acids. The V gene's germline CDR1 is SQVTM and CDR2 ANQGSEA. The V end lost 7 bases, the J end lost 4 bases, and 8 bases lay between the germline ends. In DNA form, the CDR3 reads TGCAGCGAGCGAGCGTACAATGAGCAGTTCTTC. This codes for CSERAYNEQFF.

This clone was counted only a few times. The chain recombines TRBV9 with TRBJ2-7; D possibly corresponds to TRBD1 (6 bases). Germline loops: CDR1 SGDLS, CDR2 YYNGEE. V lost 0 bases, J lost 3 bases, and 13 bases lay in between. The CDR3 loop spans 15 amino acids. The DNA for the CDR3 is TGTGCCAGCAGCGTAGTCCCAGGGGACCTCTACGAGCAGTACTTC. Translated, it gives CASSVVPGDLYEQYF.

J is TRBJ1-1 and V is TRBV19; D gene unclear. The length of the CDR3 is 15 residues. V was clipped by 5 bases and J by 4 bases, with 17 bases between them. Germline values: CDR1 LNHDA, CDR2 SQIVND (reference sequence). The CDR3 region has the DNA TGTGCCAGTAGTGTATCCGGGAAACGGAGCACTGAAGCTTTCTTT. It is translated as CASSVSGKRSTEAFF.

The chain recombines TRBV6-5 with TRBJ1-5; D is unresolved. The CDR3 has 15 residues. Trimming stripped 6 bases from V and 0 bases from J, with 12 bases between. Germline loops: CDR1 MNHEY, CDR2 SVGAGI. CDR3 region: CASRAQTYSNQPQHF. Here the CDR3 DNA reads TGTGCCAGCAGGGCCCAGACTTATAGCAATCAGCCCCAGCATTTT.

This clone was observed a single time. The chain is built from TRBV30 and TRBJ1-2; D is unclear. Trimming left V 0 bases short and J 2 bases short, with 7 bases between. The CDR3 is 13 residues long. The germline CDR1 and CDR2 sequences are GTSNPN and SVGIG (reference sequence). CDR3 sequence reads: CAWSVSLNYGYTF. In DNA, the CDR3 is TGTGCCTGGAGTGTATCCTTAAACTATGGCTACACCTTC.

The rearrangement uses TRBV28 and TRBJ2-2, with a weak D call TRBD2 (5 bases). Trimming removed 3 bases at V and 7 bases at J, with 15 bases between. The CDR3 is 15 amino acids. The germline gives CDR1 MDHEN, CDR2 SYDVKM. CDR3 loop: CASSFSDRRGGELFF. The CDR3 DNA is TGTGCCAGCAGTTTTTCGGACCGACGGGGCGGGGAGCTGTTTTTT.

V gene TRBV28 combines with J gene TRBJ1-5; maybe TRBD1 (6 bases). The germline CDR1 and CDR2 sequences are MDHEN and SYDVKM. The CDR3 runs 14 residues. Trimming left V 6 bases short and J 6 bases short, with 15 bases between. CDR3: CASRTYRVGQPQHF. The CDR3 DNA reads as TGTGCCAGCAGAACCTACAGGGTCGGTCAGCCCCAGCATTTT.

This clone was observed once. This chain uses TRBV7-2 with TRBJ1-2; possibly TRBD1 for D (6 bases). The ends were cut back, 4 bases at V and 6 bases at J, with 12 bases in the middle. This CDR3 contains 13 residues. Looked up from germline, CDR1 is SGHTA and CDR2 is FQGNSA. The CDR3 protein is CASSSFTGNGYTF. The DNA of the CDR3 is TGTGCCAGCAGCTCCTTTACAGGGAATGGCTACACCTTC.

V and J are TRBV6-2 or TRBV6-3 and TRBJ2-2; no firm D call. Trimming took off 5 bases at V and 6 bases at J, with 13 bases between the two ends. The CDR3 length is 14 residues. The germline V gene has CDR1 MNHEY and CDR2 SVGEGT. CDR3 nucleotides: TGTGCCAGCAGTCGGGTCCCGTTCGCCGGGGAGCTGTTTTTT. It is translated as CASSRVPFAGELFF.

The chain uses TRBV19 and TRBJ1-5, with D possibly being TRBD1 (5 bases). Trimming removed 8 bases from V and 2 bases from J, with 16 bases in between. The CDR3 contains 15 residues. The germline V gene has CDR1 LNHDA and CDR2 SQIVND (reference sequence). The CDR3 DNA sequence: TGTGCCAGTGGCTCCCCCGGGGGAGGCAATCAGCCCCAGCATTTT. It is translated as CASGSPGGGNQPQHF.